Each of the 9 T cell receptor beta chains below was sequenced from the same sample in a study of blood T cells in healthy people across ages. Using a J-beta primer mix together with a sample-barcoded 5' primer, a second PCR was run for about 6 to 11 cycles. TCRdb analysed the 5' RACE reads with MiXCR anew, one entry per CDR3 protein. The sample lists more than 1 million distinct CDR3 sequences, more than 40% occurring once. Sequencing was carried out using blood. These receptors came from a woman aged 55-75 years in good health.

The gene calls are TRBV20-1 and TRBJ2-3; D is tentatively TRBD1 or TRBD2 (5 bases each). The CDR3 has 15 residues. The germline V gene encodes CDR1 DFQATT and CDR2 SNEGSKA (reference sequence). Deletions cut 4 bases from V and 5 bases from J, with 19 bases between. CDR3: CSATDFLRGEDTQYF. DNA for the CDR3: TGCAGTGCTACAGACTTCCTTCGAGGGGAAGATACGCAGTATTTT.

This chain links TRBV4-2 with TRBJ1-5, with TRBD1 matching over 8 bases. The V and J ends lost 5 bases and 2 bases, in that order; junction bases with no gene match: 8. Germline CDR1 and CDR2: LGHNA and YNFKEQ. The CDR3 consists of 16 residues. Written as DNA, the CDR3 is TGTGCCAGCAGCTCACAGGGGGACGGGGGCAATCAGCCCCAGCATTTT. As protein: CASSSQGDGGNQPQHF.

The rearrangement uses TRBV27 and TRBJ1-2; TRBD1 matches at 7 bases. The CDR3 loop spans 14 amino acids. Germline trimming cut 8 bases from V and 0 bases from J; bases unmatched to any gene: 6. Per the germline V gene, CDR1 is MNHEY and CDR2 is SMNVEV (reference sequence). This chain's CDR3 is CASGRGGSNYGYTF. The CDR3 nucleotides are TGTGCCAGCGGCCGAGGGGGCTCTAACTATGGCTACACCTTC.

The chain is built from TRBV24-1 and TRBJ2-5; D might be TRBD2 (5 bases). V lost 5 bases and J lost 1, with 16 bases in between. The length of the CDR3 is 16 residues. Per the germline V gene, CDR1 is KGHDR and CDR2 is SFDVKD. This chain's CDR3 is CATSGMGATSQETQYF. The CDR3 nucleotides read TGTGCCACCAGTGGCATGGGAGCGACCTCCCAAGAGACCCAGTACTTC.

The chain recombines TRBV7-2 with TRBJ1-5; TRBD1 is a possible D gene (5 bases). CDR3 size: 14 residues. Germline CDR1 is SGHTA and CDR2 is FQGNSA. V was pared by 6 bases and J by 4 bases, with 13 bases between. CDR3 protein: CASSRQSTNQPQHF. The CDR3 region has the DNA TGTGCCAGCAGTAGACAGAGTACAAATCAGCCCCAGCATTTT. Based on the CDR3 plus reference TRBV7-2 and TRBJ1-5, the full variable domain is GAGVSQSPSNKVTEKGKDVELRCDPISGHTALYWYRQSLGQGLEFLIYFQGNSAPDKSGLPSDRFSAERTGGSVSTLTIQRTQQEDSAVYLCASSRQSTNQPQHFGDGTRLSIL.

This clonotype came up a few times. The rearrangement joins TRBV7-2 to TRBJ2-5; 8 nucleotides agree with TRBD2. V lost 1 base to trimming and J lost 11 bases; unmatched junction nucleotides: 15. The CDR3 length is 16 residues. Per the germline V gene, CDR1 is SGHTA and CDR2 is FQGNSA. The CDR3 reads CASSLVPAGAVREQYF. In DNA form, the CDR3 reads TGTGCCAGCAGCTTAGTCCCAGCGGGAGCGGTAAGGGAGCAGTACTTC.

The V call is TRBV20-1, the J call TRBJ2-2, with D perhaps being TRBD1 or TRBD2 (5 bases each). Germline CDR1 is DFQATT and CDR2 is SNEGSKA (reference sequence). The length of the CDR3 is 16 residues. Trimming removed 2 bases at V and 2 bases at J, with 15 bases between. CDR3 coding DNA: TGCAGTGCTAGATTGCCGGGACGGGAAAACACCGGGGAGCTGTTTTTT. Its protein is CSARLPGRENTGELFF.

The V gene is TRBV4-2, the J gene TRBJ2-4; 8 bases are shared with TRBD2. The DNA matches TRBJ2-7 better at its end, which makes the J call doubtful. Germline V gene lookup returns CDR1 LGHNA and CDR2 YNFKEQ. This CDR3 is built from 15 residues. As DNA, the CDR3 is TGTGCCAGCAGCCAAGTTGAAAGCGGGAGACGCGAGCAGTACTTC. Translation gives CASSQVESGRREQYF.

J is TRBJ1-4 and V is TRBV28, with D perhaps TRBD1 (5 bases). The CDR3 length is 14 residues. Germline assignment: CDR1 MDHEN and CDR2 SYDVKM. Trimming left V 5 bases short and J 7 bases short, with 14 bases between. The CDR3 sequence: CASSQDGTAEKLFF. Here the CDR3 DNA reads TGTGCCAGCAGTCAGGACGGGACTGCTGAAAAACTGTTTTTT.